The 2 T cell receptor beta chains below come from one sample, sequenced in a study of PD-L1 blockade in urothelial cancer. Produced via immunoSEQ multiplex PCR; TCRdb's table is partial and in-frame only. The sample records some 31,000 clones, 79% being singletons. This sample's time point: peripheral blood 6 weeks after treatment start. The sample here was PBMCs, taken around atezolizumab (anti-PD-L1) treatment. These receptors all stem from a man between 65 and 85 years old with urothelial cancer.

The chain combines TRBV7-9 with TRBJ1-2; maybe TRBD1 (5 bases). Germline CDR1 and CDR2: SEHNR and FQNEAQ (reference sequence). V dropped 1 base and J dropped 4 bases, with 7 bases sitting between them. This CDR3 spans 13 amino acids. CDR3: CASSLGQSYGYTF. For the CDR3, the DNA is TGTGCCAGCAGCTTAGGACAGAGCTATGGCTACACCTTC.

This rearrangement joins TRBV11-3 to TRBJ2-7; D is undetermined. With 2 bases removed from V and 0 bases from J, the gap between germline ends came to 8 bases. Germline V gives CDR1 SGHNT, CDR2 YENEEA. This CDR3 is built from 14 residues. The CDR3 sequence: CASSLTAASYEQYF. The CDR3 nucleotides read TGTGCCAGCAGCTTAACAGCCGCCTCCTACGAGCAGTACTTC.